This entry concerns a single TCR beta chain. Its recognized antigen is unknown. Base qualities are not provided; no much larger clone lies one nucleotide away. These data belong to a study of identical twins (dated by TCRdb to the mid-2010s). The study in broad terms: The study deep-sequenced TCR alpha and beta repertoires from monozygotic twins, unrelated adults of various ages and cord blood to test whether fetal clonotypes persist. To rule out contamination, the twin experiments were replicated at different times with different library preparation protocols. Overall study results and their limits: Abundant cord blood beta clonotypes carried fewer insertions; young adult naive repertoires showed a weaker similar trend, while memory repertoires showed none. In monozygotic twins, out-of-frame TCR alpha sharing was systematically underestimated by recombination models, although the models agreed with sharing between unrelated individuals. Invariant T cells such as MAIT and iNKT could partly confound zero-insertion analyses, although diverse VJ usage argued against such confounding for most clonotypes. Compared with coincidental sharing between unrelated individuals, out-of-frame TCR alpha sequences shared between twins showed an excess of sequences with low generation probability. Because the same donors could not be followed over many years, conclusions were based on cross-sectional statistical analysis. In beta out-of-frame sequences, excess twin sharing was weaker, because having fewer shared sequences lowered the signal-to-noise ratio.

Receptor libraries were prepared by 5' RACE. The listed sequencing device is Illumina HiSeq 2000. A universal primer binding site was introduced by template switching, and a unique molecular identifier was present in the final cDNA, enabling accurate counting of TCR cDNA molecules. Specific primers in the conserved constant-segment region were used to synthesize first-strand cDNA for TCR alpha and beta chains. To control for contamination, every cDNA library was double barcoded, receiving both a SMART-Mk sample barcode and Illumina barcodes. TruSeq adapter sequences and Illumina sample barcodes were added in two successive PCR steps. The TCR alpha and beta cDNA libraries were sequenced on the Illumina HiSeq platform using custom primers. In the paper's pipeline: Unique molecular identifiers were extracted from raw reads with MiGEC, and CDR3 positions were determined with MiXCR. For each individual, recombination models were inferred using an EM algorithm with the repgenHMM and IGoR tools. The tcR package in R was used for shared clonotype analysis, with sharing normalized by the product of cloneset sizes. Out-of-frame nonproductive sequences were analyzed to study raw recombination free of thymic and clonal selection effects. In-frame beta chains were kept once TCRdb had trimmed the public reads at Q25 with fastp and called clones with MiXCR. Each entry is one CDR3 protein sequence, shown with its most common DNA and genes. What appears here as the V and J calls and clone size reflects TCRdb's work, not the paper's. Present in this sample are hundreds of thousands of distinct CDR3 sequences, about 20% of which were seen just once. The ten largest account for roughly 13% of the sample.

Every donor in the study was a healthy Caucasian. Three pairs of female monozygotic twins, all aged roughly 18 to 30 years, made up the twin cohort. Peripheral blood mononuclear cells were the source from which RNA for the TCR libraries was isolated. Spanning cysteine to phenylalanine, the CDR3 consists of 16 amino acids. Only the CDR3 portion is preserved as DNA: 48 bases, with reading frame beginning at the first base. Sequences SNHLY (CDR1) and FYNNEI (CDR2) are obtained from the germline V gene. The junction shows trimming of 1 base on V and 4 bases on J, and the gene matches do not reach 3 bases of it. The same data also contributed to another study, on T cells expressing NK-cell markers. According to the second study: Seven to nine donors provided sorted CD3+CD56+NKG2C+, CD3+CD56+NKG2C- and CD3+CD56-NKG2C+ T-cell subsets, whose TCR beta-chain repertoires were profiled. Seven of the eight sequenced donors were HCMV-seropositive and one was HCMV-seronegative. In several experiments an anti-gammadeltaTCR antibody was added to restrict sorting to alphabetaTCR-expressing T cells. In six donors, the dominant CD3+CD56+NKG2C+ clonotypes were found to rank among the top 10 CD8+ clonotypes and to make up about 1.0-8% of CD8+ T cells. Those dominant clonotypes were again the most abundant among CD3+CD56-NKG2C+ cells in a handful of donors, at roughly 28.3-65%. Whether the expanded NKG2C-expressing T cell clones were specific for HCMV antigens was left unclear. The study sequenced eight donors, all healthy volunteers chosen at random: three men and five women. To determine HCMV serostatus, a commercial ELISA kit was used to detect HCMV-specific IgG in serum. For about 6 donors, bulk peripheral blood T-cell repertoires were additionally sequenced from unsorted PBMC. MIGEC handled demultiplexing of the reads and grouping by UMI, while MiTCR was used to assemble and quantify clonotypes. To exclude erroneous sequences, any TCR cDNA sequence not supported by at least two reads was discarded. Downstream repertoire analysis used the tcR package, and clonotypes were matched across fractions by CDR3 nucleotide sequence plus V segment. VDJmatch was used to annotate antigen specificity against VDJdb, with one amino acid substitution in CDR3 permitted.

The sequencing input was PBMCs. The sequence was obtained from a woman aged 18-30 years in good health. The chain was built from TRBV2 and TRBJ2-3; a stretch of 12 junction bases matches TRBD2. The nucleotide sequence is TGTGCCAGCAGTGAAGGGCTAGCGGGAGGGCCAGATACGCAGTATTTT. It encodes CASSEGLAGGPDTQYF.